The TCR beta chain described here comes from a study of T cell changes during pregnancy in multiple sclerosis. The CDR3 sequence is 14 residues long. CDR1 and CDR2 from the germline V gene are SGHRS and YFSETQ. V was shortened by 1 base and J by 1 base, with 7 bases between the two germline ends. Data came from immunoSEQ multiplex PCR; TCRdb stores just in-frame clones and leaves some out. The sample shows some 75,000 clones, about 95% of them seen only once. The chain links TRBV5-1 to TRBJ2-3; D gene uncertain. This TCR came from a female donor with multiple sclerosis, enrolled in a pregnancy study. The material sequenced was peripheral blood, taken in the second trimester of pregnancy. In nucleotides, the CDR3 is TGCGCCAGCAGCTTGTCCGTCGGCACAGATACGCAGTATTTT. Encoded protein: CASSLSVGTDTQYF.